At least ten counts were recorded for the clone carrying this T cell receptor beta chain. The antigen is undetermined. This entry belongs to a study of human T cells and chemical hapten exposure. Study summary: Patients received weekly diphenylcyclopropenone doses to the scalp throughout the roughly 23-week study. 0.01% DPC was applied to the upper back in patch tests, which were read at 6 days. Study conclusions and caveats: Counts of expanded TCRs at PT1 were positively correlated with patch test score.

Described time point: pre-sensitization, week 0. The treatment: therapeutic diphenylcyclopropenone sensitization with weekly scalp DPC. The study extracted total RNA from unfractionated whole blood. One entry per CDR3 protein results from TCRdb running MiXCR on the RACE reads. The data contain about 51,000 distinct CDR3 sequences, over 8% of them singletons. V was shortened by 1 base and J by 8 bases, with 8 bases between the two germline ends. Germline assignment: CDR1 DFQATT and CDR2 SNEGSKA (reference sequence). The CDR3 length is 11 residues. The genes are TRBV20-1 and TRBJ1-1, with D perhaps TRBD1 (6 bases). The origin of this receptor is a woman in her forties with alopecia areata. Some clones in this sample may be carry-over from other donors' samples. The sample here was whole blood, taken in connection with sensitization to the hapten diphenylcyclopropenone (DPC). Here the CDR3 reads CSARATGEAFF. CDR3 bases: TGCAGTGCTAGAGCTACAGGGGAAGCTTTCTTT.